Described below is a single T cell receptor beta chain sequence and its context. Its antigen remains unidentified. This record comes from a study of OX40 agonist ivuxolimab in advanced cancers. About the research overall: A history of anti-PD-1, anti-PD-L1 or anti-CTLA-4 therapy was acceptable, and about 37% had some. Partial responses were seen in three patients, one with hepatocellular carcinoma and two with cutaneous melanoma. Broader study findings: Low normalized T-cell clonal expansion was also seen in some nonresponders.

CDR1 and CDR2 (germline): MNHEY, SMNVEV (reference sequence). CDR3 size: 13 residues. V gave up 6 bases and J gave up 4 bases, with 13 bases separating them. Libraries were prepared by immunoSEQ multiplex PCR; TCRdb keeps only in-frame clonotypes and omits some of them. The data contain 65,000 to 100,000 clones, 94% of them singletons. The receptor was isolated from an adult with an advanced solid tumor such as melanoma, head and neck, liver or kidney cancer. The rearrangement joins TRBV27 to TRBJ2-7; unclear D gene. Sequences were derived from CD4+ or CD8+ T cells sorted from blood, sampled in a trial of the OX40 agonist ivuxolimab. This chain's CDR3 is CASSDSVGYEQYF. The CDR3 bases are TGTGCCAGCAGCGACTCGGTAGGTTACGAGCAGTACTTC.